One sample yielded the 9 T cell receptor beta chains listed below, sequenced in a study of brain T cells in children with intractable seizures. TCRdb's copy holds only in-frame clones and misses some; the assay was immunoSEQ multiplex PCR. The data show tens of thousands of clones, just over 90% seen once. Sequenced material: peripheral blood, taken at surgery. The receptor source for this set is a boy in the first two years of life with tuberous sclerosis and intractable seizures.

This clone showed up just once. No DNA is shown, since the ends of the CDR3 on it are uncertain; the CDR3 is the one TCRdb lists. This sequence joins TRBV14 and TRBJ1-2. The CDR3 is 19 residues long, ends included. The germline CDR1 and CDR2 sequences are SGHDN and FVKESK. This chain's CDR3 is CASSQLFRRSFSYTFGFTF.

The CDR3 protein is CASSETSGRAVEQFF. The CDR3 nucleotides are TGTGCCAGCAGCGAGACTAGCGGGAGGGCCGTTGAGCAGTTCTTC. This chain joins TRBV7-9 and TRBJ2-1, with 14 bases fitting TRBD2. J gave up 9 bases and V 5 bases, and 6 bases lay outside the gene matches. Germline V gives CDR1 SEHNR, CDR2 FQNEAQ (reference sequence). CDR3 length: 15 amino acids.

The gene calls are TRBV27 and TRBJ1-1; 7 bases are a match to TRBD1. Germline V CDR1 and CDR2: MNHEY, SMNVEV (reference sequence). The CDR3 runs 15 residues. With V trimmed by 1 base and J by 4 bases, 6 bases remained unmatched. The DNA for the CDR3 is TGTGCCAGCAGTTTATGGTACAGGGGAGGCACTGAAGCTTTCTTT. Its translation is CASSLWYRGGTEAFF.

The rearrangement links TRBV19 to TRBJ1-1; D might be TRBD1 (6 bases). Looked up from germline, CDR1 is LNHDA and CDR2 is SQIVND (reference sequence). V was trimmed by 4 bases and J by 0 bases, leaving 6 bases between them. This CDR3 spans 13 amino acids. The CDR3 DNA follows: TGTGCCAGTAGTACAGGGGTGAACACTGAAGCTTTCTTT. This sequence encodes CASSTGVNTEAFF.

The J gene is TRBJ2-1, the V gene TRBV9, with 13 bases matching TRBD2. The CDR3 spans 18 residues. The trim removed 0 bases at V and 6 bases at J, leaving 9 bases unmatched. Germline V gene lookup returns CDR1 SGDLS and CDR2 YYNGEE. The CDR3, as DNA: TGTGCCAGCAGCGTAGATCGACTAGCGGGGGGTCTTATCAATGAGCAGTTCTTC. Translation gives CASSVDRLAGGLINEQFF.

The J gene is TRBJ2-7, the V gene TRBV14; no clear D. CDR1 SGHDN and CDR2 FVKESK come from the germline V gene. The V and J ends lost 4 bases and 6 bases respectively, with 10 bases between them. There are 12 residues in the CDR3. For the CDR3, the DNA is TGTGCCAGCAGCCGGTCCCGAGTCGAGCAGTACTTC. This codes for CASSRSRVEQYF.

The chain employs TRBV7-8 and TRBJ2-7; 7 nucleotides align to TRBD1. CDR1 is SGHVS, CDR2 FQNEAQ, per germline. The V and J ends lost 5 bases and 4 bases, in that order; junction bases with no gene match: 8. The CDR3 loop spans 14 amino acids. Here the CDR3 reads CASSRQGEDYEQYF. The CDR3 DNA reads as TGTGCCAGCAGCCGACAGGGTGAAGATTACGAGCAGTACTTC. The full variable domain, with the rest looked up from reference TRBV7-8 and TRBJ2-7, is GAGVSQSPRYKVAKRGQDVALRCDPISGHVSLFWYQQALGQGPEFLTYFQNEAQLDKSGLPSDRFFAERPEGSVSTLKIQRTQQEDSAVYLCASSRQGEDYEQYFGPGTRLTVT.

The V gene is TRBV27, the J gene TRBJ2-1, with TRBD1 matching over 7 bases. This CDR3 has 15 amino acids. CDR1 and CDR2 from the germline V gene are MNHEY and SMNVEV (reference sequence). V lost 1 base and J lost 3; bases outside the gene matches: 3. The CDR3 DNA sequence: TGTGCCAGCAGTTTATGGGCAGGGGGCTACAATGAGCAGTTCTTC. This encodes CASSLWAGGYNEQFF.

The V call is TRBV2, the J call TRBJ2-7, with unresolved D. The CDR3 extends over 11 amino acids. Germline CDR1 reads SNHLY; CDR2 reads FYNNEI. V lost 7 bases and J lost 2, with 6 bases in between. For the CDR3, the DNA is TGTGCCAGCAAACTAACCTACGAGCAGTACTTC. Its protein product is CASKLTYEQYF.